This TCR beta chain derives from a study of T-cell memory formation after mild COVID-19. TCRdb redid the calling of the 5' RACE reads with MiXCR, one entry per CDR3 protein. The data contain approximately 490,000 distinct CDR3 sequences, about a fifth of them seen just once; the ten biggest clones take up around 12%. CDR1 and CDR2 (germline): LGHDT, YNNKEL (reference sequence). With V trimmed by 2 bases and J by 0 bases, 6 bases remained unmatched. The CDR3 sequence is 16 residues long. The clonotype comes from an adult woman who had mild COVID-19 (a few samples of this study predate the infection). Cell type and time point are not known. Material for sequencing was PBMCs or a T cell subset sorted from them (not recorded which). The gene calls are TRBV3-1 and TRBJ2-7, with 8 bases fitting TRBD2. The CDR3 bases are TGTGCCAGCAGCCAACTCGGGGGGGAGGCCTCCTACGAGCAGTACTTC. It translates to CASSQLGGEASYEQYF.